What follows are 5 T cell receptor beta chains derived from one specimen sequenced in a study of blood T cells in healthy people across ages. A second PCR of roughly 7 to 11 cycles used a sample-barcoded 5' primer and a J-beta primer mix. TCRdb ran MiXCR on the 5' RACE reads and lists one entry per CDR3 protein. There are about 680,000 distinct CDR3 sequences in the sample; more than 40% occur only once, and roughly 31% lies in the top ten. Input material: blood. These receptors came from a woman in her fifties or sixties in good health.

The chain uses TRBV7-2 and TRBJ2-1; 8 bases fit TRBD2. The J segment lost 7 bases and the V segment lost 1 base, leaving 9 bases of the junction unmatched. CDR1 is SGHTA, CDR2 FQGNSA, per germline. The CDR3 has 16 residues. The CDR3 nucleotides read TGTGCCAGCAGCTTAGTGAGCGGGAGAAGAGGGAATGAGCAGTTCTTC. This gives the protein CASSLVSGRRGNEQFF.

This clonotype was picked up a small number of times. The chain combines TRBV10-3 with TRBJ2-3, with D uncertain. Germline V gene sequence: CDR1 ENHRY, CDR2 SYGVKD. The V end lost 10 bases, the J end lost 4 bases, and 15 bases lay between the germline ends. The CDR3 is made up of 13 amino acids. The CDR3: CATGLSGSDTQYF. Here the CDR3 DNA reads TGTGCCACGGGTCTCTCAGGTTCAGATACGCAGTATTTT.

The chain combines TRBV7-8 with TRBJ2-3; 10 nucleotides agree with TRBD2. The V segment lost 2 bases and the J segment 0 bases; nucleotides outside the gene matches: 8. Looked up from germline, CDR1 is SGHVS and CDR2 is FQNEAQ. The CDR3 spans 18 residues. The CDR3 sequence: CASSLRSKREGSTDTQYF. The DNA of the CDR3 is TGTGCCAGCAGCTTAAGATCTAAGCGGGAGGGAAGCACAGATACGCAGTATTTT.

About this clonotype itself: The junction differs from germline at one of its ends, possibly a read error. The chain employs TRBV20-1 and TRBJ2-4; 7 nucleotides line up with TRBD2. Germline-derived CDR1 and CDR2 are DFQATT and SNEGSKA (reference sequence). This CDR3 is built from 17 residues. As DNA, the CDR3 is TGCAGTGCTAGAGGGGTCGCTAGCGGAGTAGCCAAAAACACTCAGTACTTC. It specifies CSARGVASGVAKNTQYF.

The table lists this clonotype with many counts. CDR3 sequence reads: CASSFMTSGQETQYF. The CDR3 bases are TGCGCCAGCAGCTTTATGACTAGCGGGCAAGAGACCCAGTACTTC. The chain recombines TRBV5-1 with TRBJ2-5, with TRBD2 matching over 10 bases. Looked up from germline, CDR1 is SGHRS and CDR2 is YFSETQ. J lost 2 bases, V lost 2 bases, and 3 bases had no gene match. CDR3 length equals 15 residues.